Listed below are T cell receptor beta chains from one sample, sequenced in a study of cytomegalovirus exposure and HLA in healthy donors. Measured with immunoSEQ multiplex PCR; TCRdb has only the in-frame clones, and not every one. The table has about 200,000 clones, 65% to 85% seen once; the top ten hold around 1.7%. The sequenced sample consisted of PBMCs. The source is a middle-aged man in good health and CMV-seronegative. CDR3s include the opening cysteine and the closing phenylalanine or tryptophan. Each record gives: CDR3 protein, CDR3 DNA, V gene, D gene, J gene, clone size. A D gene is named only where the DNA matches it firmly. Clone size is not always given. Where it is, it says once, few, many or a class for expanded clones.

cdr3_aa: CAISQQEGEQYF
cdr3_nt: TGTGCCATCAGCCAACAGGAGGGCGAGCAGTACTTC
v_call: TRBV10-3
d_call: -
j_call: TRBJ2-7
clone_size: -

cdr3_aa: CASSQELAGGADTQYF
cdr3_nt: TGTGCCAGCAGCCAAGAACTAGCGGGAGGTGCAGATACGCAGTATTTT
v_call: TRBV14
d_call: TRBD2
j_call: TRBJ2-3
clone_size: -

cdr3_aa: CASSLNRAPEAFF
cdr3_nt: TGTGCCAGCAGCTTGAACAGGGCCCCTGAAGCTTTCTTT
v_call: TRBV5-5
d_call: -
j_call: TRBJ1-1
clone_size: -

cdr3_aa: CASSPHASGLLNEQFF
cdr3_nt: TGTGCCAGCAGCCCCCATGCTAGCGGGCTCCTCAATGAGCAGTTCTTC
v_call: TRBV7-2
d_call: TRBD2
j_call: TRBJ2-1
clone_size: -

cdr3_aa: CASNPQAGDQETQYF
cdr3_nt: TGTGCCAGCAACCCCCAAGCGGGGGACCAAGAGACCCAGTACTTC
v_call: TRBV11-2
d_call: TRBD2
j_call: TRBJ2-5
clone_size: -

cdr3_aa: CSVWAGGSGELFF
cdr3_nt: TGCAGCGTTTGGGCGGGAGGCTCCGGGGAGCTGTTTTTT
v_call: TRBV29-1
d_call: TRBD2
j_call: TRBJ2-2
clone_size: -

cdr3_aa: CASSQDHVGQGINEQYF
cdr3_nt: TGTGCCAGCAGCCAAGACCACGTGGGACAGGGGATCAACGAGCAGTACTTC
v_call: TRBV4-2
d_call: TRBD1
j_call: TRBJ2-7
clone_size: -

cdr3_aa: CASSYSGLYYEQYF
cdr3_nt: TGTGCCAGCAGTTACTCGGGACTATACTACGAGCAGTACTTC
v_call: TRBV6-5
d_call: TRBD2
j_call: TRBJ2-7
clone_size: -

cdr3_aa: CASSSQAYEQYF
cdr3_nt: TGTGCCAGCAGCTCCCAAGCCTACGAGCAGTACTTC
v_call: TRBV7-2
d_call: -
j_call: TRBJ2-7
clone_size: -

cdr3_aa: CASSVGGADGYTF
cdr3_nt: TGTGCCAGCAGCGTTGGGGGGGCGGATGGCTACACCTTC
v_call: TRBV9
d_call: -
j_call: TRBJ1-2
clone_size: -

cdr3_aa: CASREQGPNNYEQYF
cdr3_nt: TGTGCCAGCAGAGAACAGGGTCCTAACAACTACGAGCAGTACTTC
v_call: TRBV6-5
d_call: -
j_call: TRBJ2-7
clone_size: once

cdr3_aa: CASSLTGIGRTQYF
cdr3_nt: TGTGCCTCCAGCTTAACAGGGATTGGACGGACCCAGTACTTC
v_call: TRBV7-9
d_call: -
j_call: TRBJ2-5
clone_size: -

cdr3_aa: CASKKAGSTDTQYF
cdr3_nt: TGTGCCAGCAAGAAAGCGGGGAGCACAGATACGCAGTATTTT
v_call: TRBV6-5
d_call: TRBD2
j_call: TRBJ2-3
clone_size: -

cdr3_aa: CASSLAGGSETQYF
cdr3_nt: TGTGCCAGCAGCTTAGCTGGGGGGTCAGAGACCCAGTACTTC
v_call: TRBV7-2
d_call: -
j_call: TRBJ2-5
clone_size: -

cdr3_aa: CASSQDMEGINLYGYTF
cdr3_nt: TGTGCCAGCAGCCAAGATATGGAGGGCATTAACCTCTATGGCTACACCTTC
v_call: TRBV4-2
d_call: -
j_call: TRBJ1-2
clone_size: -

cdr3_aa: CASMLAGVIGEQFF
cdr3_nt: TGTGCCAGCATGTTAGCGGGAGTTATCGGTGAGCAGTTCTTC
v_call: TRBV6-1
d_call: TRBD2
j_call: TRBJ2-1
clone_size: -

cdr3_aa: CASSQDFPPTSGRAHEQFF
cdr3_nt: TGCGCCAGCAGCCAAGATTTTCCGCCCACTAGCGGGAGGGCACATGAGCAGTTCTTC
v_call: TRBV4-1
d_call: TRBD2
j_call: TRBJ2-1
clone_size: -

cdr3_aa: CASSLVVTGAGGELFF
cdr3_nt: TGCGCCAGCAGCTTGGTTGTGACAGGGGCCGGCGGGGAGCTGTTTTTT
v_call: TRBV5-1
d_call: TRBD1
j_call: TRBJ2-2
clone_size: -

cdr3_aa: CASSMGWVRGNQPQHF
cdr3_nt: TGTGCCAGTAGTATGGGTTGGGTCAGGGGCAATCAGCCCCAGCATTTT
v_call: TRBV19
d_call: -
j_call: TRBJ1-5
clone_size: -

cdr3_aa: CASSPQGRNTGELFF
cdr3_nt: TGTGCCAGCAGCCCTCAGGGGAGGAACACCGGGGAGCTGTTTTTT
v_call: TRBV7-2
d_call: -
j_call: TRBJ2-2
clone_size: once

cdr3_aa: CASSLYRETQYF
cdr3_nt: TGTGCCAGCAGCCTCTACAGGGAGACCCAGTACTTC
v_call: TRBV14
d_call: -
j_call: TRBJ2-5
clone_size: -

cdr3_aa: CASSADRGHGEKLFF
cdr3_nt: TGTGCCAGCAGTGCGGACAGGGGGCACGGGGAAAAACTGTTTTTT
v_call: TRBV6-1
d_call: TRBD1
j_call: TRBJ1-4
clone_size: -

cdr3_aa: CASSYRDRGRETQYF
cdr3_nt: TGTGCCAGCAGTTACAGGGACAGGGGTCGTGAGACCCAGTACTTC
v_call: TRBV6-5
d_call: TRBD1
j_call: TRBJ2-5
clone_size: -

cdr3_aa: CAWSAPIVGNTIYF
cdr3_nt: TGTGCCTGGAGTGCCCCGATAGTCGGAAACACCATATATTTT
v_call: TRBV30
d_call: -
j_call: TRBJ1-3
clone_size: few

cdr3_aa: CASSLSSKGSNQPQHF
cdr3_nt: TGTGCCAGCAGTTTATCGAGTAAGGGGAGCAATCAGCCCCAGCATTTT
v_call: TRBV27
d_call: -
j_call: TRBJ1-5
clone_size: -

cdr3_aa: CASSQMPGQGSGANVLTF
cdr3_nt: TGCGCCAGCAGTCAAATGCCGGGACAGGGATCTGGGGCCAACGTCCTGACTTTC
v_call: TRBV5-1
d_call: TRBD1
j_call: TRBJ2-6
clone_size: few

cdr3_aa: CASSQEAQAGYYGYTF
cdr3_nt: TGCGCCAGCAGCCAAGAGGCGCAGGCAGGGTACTATGGCTACACCTTC
v_call: TRBV4-1
d_call: -
j_call: TRBJ1-2
clone_size: once

cdr3_aa: CASSQTRGVYQETQYF
cdr3_nt: TGTGCCAGCAGCCAAACCAGGGGAGTGTACCAAGAGACCCAGTACTTC
v_call: TRBV14
d_call: -
j_call: TRBJ2-5
clone_size: -

cdr3_aa: CASSLQGDSSYEQYF
cdr3_nt: TGCGCCAGCAGCTTGCAGGGGGATAGCTCCTACGAGCAGTACTTC
v_call: TRBV5-1
d_call: TRBD1
j_call: TRBJ2-7
clone_size: -

cdr3_aa: CASSLAPTYEQYF
cdr3_nt: TGCGCCAGCAGCTTGGCCCCTACCTACGAGCAGTACTTC
v_call: TRBV5-1
d_call: -
j_call: TRBJ2-7
clone_size: -

cdr3_aa: CASSRREGLNTGELFF
cdr3_nt: TGTGCCAGCAGTCGGCGGGAGGGCCTAAACACCGGGGAGCTGTTTTTT
v_call: TRBV25-1
d_call: TRBD2
j_call: TRBJ2-2
clone_size: -

cdr3_aa: CASSPTGTGDEKLFF
cdr3_nt: TGTGCCAGCAGCCCTACCGGGACAGGGGATGAAAAACTGTTTTTT
v_call: TRBV7-9
d_call: TRBD1
j_call: TRBJ1-4
clone_size: -